The entry below describes one T cell receptor (beta chain). Its antigen is unidentified. Germline-derived CDR1 and CDR2 are MGHRA and YSYEKL. The CDR3 runs 16 residues. The V end lost 4 bases, the J end lost 1 base, and 13 bases lay between the germline ends. These data originate in a study of T cell repertoires in cytomegalovirus infection. Study background: Alongside well-studied HLA-B-restricted CMV epitopes, recently identified HLA-C-restricted CMV epitopes were also used. Indications came from public TCR beta signatures; they pointed to CMV infection and to a matching HLA type.

Via MiXCR, TCRdb re-called the reads, giving one row per CDR3 protein. The data show 550,000 to 850,000 distinct CDR3 sequences, around 30% seen once. Findings and caveats of the study: Cumulative frequency (of public TCR beta family members) identified carriers of CMV plus the relevant HLA. Clonotypes of TCR beta that were HLA-C-restricted and CMV-specific dominated the ex vivo response.

The clonotype comes from a human donor in good health (CMV status not recorded). Some clones in this sample may be carry-over from other donors' samples. The rearrangement joins TRBV4-1 to TRBJ2-2; D remains ambiguous. Source: cultured PBMCs, taken from culture after CMV antigen stimulation. The CDR3 sequence: CASSLGTDQNTGELFF. The CDR3 DNA sequence: TGCGCCAGCAGCCTAGGTACCGACCAGAACACCGGGGAGCTGTTTTTT.